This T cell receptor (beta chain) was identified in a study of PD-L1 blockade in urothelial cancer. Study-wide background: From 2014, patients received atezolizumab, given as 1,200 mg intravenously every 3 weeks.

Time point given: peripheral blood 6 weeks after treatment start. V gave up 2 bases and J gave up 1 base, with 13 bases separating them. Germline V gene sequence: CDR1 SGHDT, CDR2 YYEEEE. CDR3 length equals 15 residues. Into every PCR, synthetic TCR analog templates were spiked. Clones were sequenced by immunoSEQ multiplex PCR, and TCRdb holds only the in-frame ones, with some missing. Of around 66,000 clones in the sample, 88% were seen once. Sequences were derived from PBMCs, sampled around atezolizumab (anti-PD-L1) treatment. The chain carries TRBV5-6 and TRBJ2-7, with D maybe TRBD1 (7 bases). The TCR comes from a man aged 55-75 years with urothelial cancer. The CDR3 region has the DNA TGTGCCAGCAGCTTAACCCCAGGGGGGTCCTACGAGCAGTACTTC. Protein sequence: CASSLTPGGSYEQYF. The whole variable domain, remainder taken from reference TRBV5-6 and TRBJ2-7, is DAGVTQSPTHLIKTRGQQVTLRCSPKSGHDTVSWYQQALGQGPQFIFQYYEEEERQRGNFPDRFSGHQFPNYSSELNVNALLLGDSALYLCASSLTPGGSYEQYFGPGTRLTVT.